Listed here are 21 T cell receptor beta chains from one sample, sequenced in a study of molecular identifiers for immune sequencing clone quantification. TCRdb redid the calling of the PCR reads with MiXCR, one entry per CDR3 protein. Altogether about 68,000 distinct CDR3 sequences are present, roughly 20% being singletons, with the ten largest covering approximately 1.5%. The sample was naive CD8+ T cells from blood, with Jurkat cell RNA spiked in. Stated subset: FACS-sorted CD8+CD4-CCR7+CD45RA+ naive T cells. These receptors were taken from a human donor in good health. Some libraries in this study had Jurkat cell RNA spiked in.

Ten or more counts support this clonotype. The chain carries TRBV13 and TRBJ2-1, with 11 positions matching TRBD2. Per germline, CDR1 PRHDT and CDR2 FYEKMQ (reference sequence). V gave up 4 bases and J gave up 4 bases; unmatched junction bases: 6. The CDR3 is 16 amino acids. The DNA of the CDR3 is TGTGCCAGCAGCTCCGGGACTAGCGGAGTGTACAATGAGCAGTTCTTC. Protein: CASSSGTSGVYNEQFF.

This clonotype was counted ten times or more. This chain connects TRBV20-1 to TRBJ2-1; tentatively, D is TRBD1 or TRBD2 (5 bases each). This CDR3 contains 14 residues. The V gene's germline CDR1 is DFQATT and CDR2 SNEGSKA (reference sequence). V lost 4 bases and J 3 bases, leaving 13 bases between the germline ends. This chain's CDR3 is CSATGTSIYNEQFF. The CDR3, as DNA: TGCAGTGCTACAGGGACGAGCATCTACAATGAGCAGTTCTTC.

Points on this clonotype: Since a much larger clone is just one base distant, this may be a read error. The CDR3 loop is CSARKKAGGYYNGQFF. The CDR3 DNA is TGCAGTGCTAGAAAAAAAGCGGGAGGGTACTACAATGGGCAGTTCTTC. The rearrangement uses TRBV20-1 and TRBJ2-1; 10 nucleotides line up with TRBD2. The CDR3 length is 16 residues. Germline V CDR1 and CDR2: DFQATT, SNEGSKA (reference sequence).

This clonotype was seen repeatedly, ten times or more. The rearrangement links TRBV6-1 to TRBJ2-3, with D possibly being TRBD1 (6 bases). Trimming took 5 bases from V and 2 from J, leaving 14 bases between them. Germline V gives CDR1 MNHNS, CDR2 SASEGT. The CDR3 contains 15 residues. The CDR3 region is CASSSGTSTTDTQYF. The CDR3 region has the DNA TGTGCCAGCAGTTCCGGGACATCCACCACAGATACGCAGTATTTT.

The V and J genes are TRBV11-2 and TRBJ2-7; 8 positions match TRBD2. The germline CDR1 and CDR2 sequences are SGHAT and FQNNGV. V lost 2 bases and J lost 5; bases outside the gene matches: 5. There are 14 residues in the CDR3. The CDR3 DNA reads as TGTGCCAGCAGCTTACTAGCGGGCGCCCACGAGCAGTACTTC. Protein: CASSLLAGAHEQYF.

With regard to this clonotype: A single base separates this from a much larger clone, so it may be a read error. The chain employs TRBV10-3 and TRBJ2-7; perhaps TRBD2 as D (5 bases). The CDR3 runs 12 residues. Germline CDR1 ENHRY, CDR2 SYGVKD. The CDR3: CAINSGTYEQCF. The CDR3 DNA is TGTGCCATCAACAGCGGTACCTACGAGCAGTGCTTC.

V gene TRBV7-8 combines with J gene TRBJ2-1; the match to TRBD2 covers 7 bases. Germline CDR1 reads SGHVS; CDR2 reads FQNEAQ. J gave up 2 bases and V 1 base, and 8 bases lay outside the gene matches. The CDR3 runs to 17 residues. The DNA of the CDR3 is TGTGCCAGCAGCTTAGATTCGACTAGCCCACCCTACAATGAGCAGTTCTTC. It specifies CASSLDSTSPPYNEQFF.

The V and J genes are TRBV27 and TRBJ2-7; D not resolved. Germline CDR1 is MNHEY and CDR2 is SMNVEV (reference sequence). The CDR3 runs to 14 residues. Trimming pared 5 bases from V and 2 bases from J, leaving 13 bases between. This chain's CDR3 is CASSPGSTPYEQYF. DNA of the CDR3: TGTGCCAGCAGTCCGGGCTCCACCCCCTACGAGCAGTACTTC.

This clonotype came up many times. The CDR3: CASSQANQAFF. Here the CDR3 DNA reads TGTGCCAGCAGCCAGGCAAACCAAGCTTTCTTT. The chain combines TRBV4-2 with TRBJ1-1; D is ambiguous. The CDR3 spans 11 residues. Germline V gene lookup returns CDR1 LGHNA and CDR2 YNFKEQ. Trimming removed 3 bases from V and 9 bases from J, with 8 bases in between.

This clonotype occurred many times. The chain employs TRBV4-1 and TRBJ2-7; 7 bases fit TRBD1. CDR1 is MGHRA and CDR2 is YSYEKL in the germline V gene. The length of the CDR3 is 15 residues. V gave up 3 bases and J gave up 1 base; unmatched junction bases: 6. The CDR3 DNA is TGCGCCAGCAGCCAGCGACAGGGTTCGTCCTACGAGCAGTACTTC. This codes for CASSQRQGSSYEQYF.

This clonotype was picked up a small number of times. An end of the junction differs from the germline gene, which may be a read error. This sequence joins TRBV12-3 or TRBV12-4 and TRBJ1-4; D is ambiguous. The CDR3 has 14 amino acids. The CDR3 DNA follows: TGTGCCAGCAGTTCGACGGTGGTCCTTGAAAAACTGTCTTTT. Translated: CASSSTVVLEKLSF.

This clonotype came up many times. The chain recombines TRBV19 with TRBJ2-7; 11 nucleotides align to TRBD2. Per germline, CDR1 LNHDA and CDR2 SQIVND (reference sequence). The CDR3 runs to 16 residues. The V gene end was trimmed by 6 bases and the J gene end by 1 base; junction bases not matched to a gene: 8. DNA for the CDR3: TGTGCCAGTAGCATAATACTAGCGGGAGTGTCCTACGAGCAGTACTTC. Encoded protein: CASSIILAGVSYEQYF.

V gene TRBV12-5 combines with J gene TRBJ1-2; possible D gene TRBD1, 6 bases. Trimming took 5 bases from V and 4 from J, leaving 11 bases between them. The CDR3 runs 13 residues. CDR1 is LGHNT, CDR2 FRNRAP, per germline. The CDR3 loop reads CASGIGGSYGYTF. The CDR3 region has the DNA TGTGCTAGTGGTATAGGGGGGTCCTATGGCTACACCTTC. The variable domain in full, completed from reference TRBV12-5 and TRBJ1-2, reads DARVTQTPRHKVTEMGQEVTMRCQPILGHNTVFWYRQTMMQGLELLAYFRNRAPLDDSGMPKDRFSAEMPDATLATLKIQPSEPRDSAVYFCASGIGGSYGYTFGSGTRLTVV.

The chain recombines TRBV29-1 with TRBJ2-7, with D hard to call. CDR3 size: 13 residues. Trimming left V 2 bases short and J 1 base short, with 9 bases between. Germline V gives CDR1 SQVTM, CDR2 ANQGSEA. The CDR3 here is CSVESTESYEQYF. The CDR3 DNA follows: TGCAGCGTTGAATCGACCGAATCCTACGAGCAGTACTTC.

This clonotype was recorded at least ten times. The CDR3 bases are TGCAGTGCACAGCCGGGACTAGCGACCCCGTATTTT. It codes for CSAQPGLATPYF. The V call is TRBV20-1, the J call TRBJ2-3, with 10 nucleotides matching TRBD2. Germline values: CDR1 DFQATT, CDR2 SNEGSKA (reference sequence). Unmatched junction bases numbered 11, after V lost 6 bases and J lost 14 bases. There are 12 residues in the CDR3.

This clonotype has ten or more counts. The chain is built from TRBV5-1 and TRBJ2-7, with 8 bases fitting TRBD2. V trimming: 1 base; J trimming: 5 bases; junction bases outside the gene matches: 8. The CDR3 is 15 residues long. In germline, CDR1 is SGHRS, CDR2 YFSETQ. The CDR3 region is CASSLMDSGSDEQYF. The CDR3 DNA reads TGCGCCAGCAGCTTGATGGACAGCGGGAGCGACGAGCAGTACTTC.

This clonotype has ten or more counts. CDR3 region: CASSPDYLSTDTQYF. The CDR3 DNA reads TGCGCCAGCAGCCCTGACTACCTGAGCACAGATACGCAGTATTTT. The rearrangement links TRBV4-3 to TRBJ2-3, with D tentatively TRBD2 (5 bases). Germline V gives CDR1 LGHNA, CDR2 YSLEER. The CDR3 sequence is 15 residues long. Trimming removed 4 bases at V and 0 bases at J, with 11 bases between.

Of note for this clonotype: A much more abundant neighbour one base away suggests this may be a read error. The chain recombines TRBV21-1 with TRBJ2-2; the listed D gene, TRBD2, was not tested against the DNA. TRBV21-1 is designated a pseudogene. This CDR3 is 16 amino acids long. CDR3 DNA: TGTGCCAGCAGCACCCATAGCGGGAAGGGTACCGGGGAGCTGTTTTTT. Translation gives CASSTHSGKGTGELFF.

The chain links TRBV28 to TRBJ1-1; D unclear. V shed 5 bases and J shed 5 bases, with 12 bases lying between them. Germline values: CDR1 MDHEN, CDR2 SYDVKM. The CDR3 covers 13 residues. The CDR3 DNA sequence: TGTGCCAGCAGTAACGGGAGGCGGACTGAAGCTTTCTTT. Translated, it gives CASSNGRRTEAFF. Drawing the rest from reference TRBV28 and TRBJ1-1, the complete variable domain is DVKVTQSSRYLVKRTGEKVFLECVQDMDHENMFWYRQDPGLGLRLIYFSYDVKMKEKGDIPEGYSVSREKKERFSLILESASTNQTSMYLCASSNGRRTEAFFGQGTRLTVV.

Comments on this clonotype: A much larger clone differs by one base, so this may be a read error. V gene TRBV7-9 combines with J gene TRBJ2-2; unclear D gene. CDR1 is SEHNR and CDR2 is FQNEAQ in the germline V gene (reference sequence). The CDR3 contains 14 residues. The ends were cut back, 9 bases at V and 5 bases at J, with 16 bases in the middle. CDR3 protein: CARSKREQTGELFF. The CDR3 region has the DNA TGTGCCAGGAGTAAAAGGGAACAAACCGGGGAGCTGTTTTTT.

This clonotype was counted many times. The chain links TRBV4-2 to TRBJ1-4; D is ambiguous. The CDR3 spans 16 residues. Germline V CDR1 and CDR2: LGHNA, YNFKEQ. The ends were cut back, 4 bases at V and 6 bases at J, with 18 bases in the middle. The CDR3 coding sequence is TGTGCCAGCAGCCTTTTACCCTTGATAGCAGATGAAAAACTGTTTTTT. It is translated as CASSLLPLIADEKLFF.